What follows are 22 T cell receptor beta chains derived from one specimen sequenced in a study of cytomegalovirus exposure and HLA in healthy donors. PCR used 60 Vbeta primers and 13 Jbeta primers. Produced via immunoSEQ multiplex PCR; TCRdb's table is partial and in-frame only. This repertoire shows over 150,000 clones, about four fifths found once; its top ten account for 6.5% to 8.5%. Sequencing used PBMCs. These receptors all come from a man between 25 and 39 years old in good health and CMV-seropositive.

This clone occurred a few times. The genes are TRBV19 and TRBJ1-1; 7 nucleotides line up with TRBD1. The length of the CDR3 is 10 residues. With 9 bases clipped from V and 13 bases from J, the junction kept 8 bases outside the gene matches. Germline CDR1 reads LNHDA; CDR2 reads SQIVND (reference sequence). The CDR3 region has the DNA TGTGCCAGCGGACAGGCAAGTGGTTTCTTT. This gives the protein CASGQASGFF.

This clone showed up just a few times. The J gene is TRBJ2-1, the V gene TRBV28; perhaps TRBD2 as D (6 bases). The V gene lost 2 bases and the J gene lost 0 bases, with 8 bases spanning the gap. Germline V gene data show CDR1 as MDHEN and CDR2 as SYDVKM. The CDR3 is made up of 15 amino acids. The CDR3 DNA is TGTGCCAGCAGTTTACTAGCGAGCTCCTACAATGAGCAGTTCTTC. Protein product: CASSLLASSYNEQFF.

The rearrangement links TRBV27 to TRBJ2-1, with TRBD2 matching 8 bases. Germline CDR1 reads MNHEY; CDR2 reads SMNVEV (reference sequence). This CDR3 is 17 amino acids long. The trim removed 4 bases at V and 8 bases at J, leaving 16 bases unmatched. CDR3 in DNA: TGTGCCAGCAGTTCCCTAAGTAGCGGGAACCCCCTCCATGAGCAGTTCTTC. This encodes CASSSLSSGNPLHEQFF.

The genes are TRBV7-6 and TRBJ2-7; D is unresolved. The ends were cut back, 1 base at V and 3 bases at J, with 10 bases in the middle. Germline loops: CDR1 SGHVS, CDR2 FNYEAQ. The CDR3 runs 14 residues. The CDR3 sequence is CASSLVERYYEQYF. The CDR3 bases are TGTGCCAGCAGCTTAGTAGAAAGATACTACGAGCAGTACTTC. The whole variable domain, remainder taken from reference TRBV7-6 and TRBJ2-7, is GAGVSQSPRYKVTKRGQDVALRCDPISGHVSLYWYRQALGQGPEFLTYFNYEAQQDKSGLPNDRFSAERPEGSISTLTIQRTEQRDSAMYRCASSLVERYYEQYFGPGTRLTVT.

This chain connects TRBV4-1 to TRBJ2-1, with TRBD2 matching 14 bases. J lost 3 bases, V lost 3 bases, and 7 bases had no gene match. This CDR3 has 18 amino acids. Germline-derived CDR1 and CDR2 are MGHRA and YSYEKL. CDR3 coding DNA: TGCGCCAGCAGCCACCAGACTAGCGGGGGGGCCTTCTACAATGAGCAGTTCTTC. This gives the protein CASSHQTSGGAFYNEQFF.

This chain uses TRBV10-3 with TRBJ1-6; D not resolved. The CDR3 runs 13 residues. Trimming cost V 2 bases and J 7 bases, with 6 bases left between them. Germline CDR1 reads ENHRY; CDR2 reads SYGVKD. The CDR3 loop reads CAISEGQNSPLHF. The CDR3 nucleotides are TGTGCCATCAGTGAGGGTCAGAATTCACCCCTCCACTTT.

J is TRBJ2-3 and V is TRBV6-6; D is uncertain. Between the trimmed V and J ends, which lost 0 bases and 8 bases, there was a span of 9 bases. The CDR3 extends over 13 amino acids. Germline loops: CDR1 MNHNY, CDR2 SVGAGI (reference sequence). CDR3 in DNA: TGTGCCAGCAGTTACTCTGGCGGTGGTACGCAGTATTTT. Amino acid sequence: CASSYSGGGTQYF.

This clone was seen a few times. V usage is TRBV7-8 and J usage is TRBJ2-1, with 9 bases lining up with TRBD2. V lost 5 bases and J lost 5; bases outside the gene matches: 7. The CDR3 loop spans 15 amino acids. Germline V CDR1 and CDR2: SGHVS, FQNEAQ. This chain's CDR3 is CASSRASGENNEQFF. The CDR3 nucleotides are TGTGCCAGCAGCAGAGCTAGCGGGGAGAACAATGAGCAGTTCTTC.

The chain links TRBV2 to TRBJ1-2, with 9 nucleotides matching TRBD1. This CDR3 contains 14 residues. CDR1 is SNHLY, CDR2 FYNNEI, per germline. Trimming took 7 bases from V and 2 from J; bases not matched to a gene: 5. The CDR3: CASTWDRENYGYTF. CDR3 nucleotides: TGTGCCAGCACCTGGGACAGGGAGAACTATGGCTACACCTTC.

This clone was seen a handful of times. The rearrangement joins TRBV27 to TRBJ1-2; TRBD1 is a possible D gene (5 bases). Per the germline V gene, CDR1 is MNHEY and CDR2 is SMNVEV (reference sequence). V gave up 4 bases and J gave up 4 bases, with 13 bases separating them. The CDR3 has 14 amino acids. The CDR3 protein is CASSSPTGSYGYTF. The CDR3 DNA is TGTGCCAGCAGTTCACCTACAGGTAGCTATGGCTACACCTTC.

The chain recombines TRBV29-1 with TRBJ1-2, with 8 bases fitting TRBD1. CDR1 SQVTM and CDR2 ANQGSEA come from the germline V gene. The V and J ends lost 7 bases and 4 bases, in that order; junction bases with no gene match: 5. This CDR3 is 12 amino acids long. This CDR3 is CSADDRGYGYTF. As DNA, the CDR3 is TGCAGCGCAGACGACAGGGGCTATGGCTACACCTTC.

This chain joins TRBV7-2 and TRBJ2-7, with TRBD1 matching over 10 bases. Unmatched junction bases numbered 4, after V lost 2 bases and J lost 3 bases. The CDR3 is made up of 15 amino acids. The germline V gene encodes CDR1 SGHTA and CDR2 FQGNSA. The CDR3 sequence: CASSLNGQGDYEQYF. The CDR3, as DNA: TGTGCCAGCAGCTTAAACGGACAGGGGGACTACGAGCAGTACTTC.

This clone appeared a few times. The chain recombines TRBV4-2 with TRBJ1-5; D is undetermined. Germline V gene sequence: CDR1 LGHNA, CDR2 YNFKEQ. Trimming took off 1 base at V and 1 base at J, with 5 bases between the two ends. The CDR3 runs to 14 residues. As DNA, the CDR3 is TGTGCCAGCAGCCAAGTGGAGAGCAATCAGCCCCAGCATTTT. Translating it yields CASSQVESNQPQHF.

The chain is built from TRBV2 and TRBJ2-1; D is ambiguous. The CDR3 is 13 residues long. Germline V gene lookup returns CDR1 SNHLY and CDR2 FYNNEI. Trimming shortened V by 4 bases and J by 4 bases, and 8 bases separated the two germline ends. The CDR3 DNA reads TGTGCCAGCAGTGGTATTCTGTACAATGAGCAGTTCTTC. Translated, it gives CASSGILYNEQFF.

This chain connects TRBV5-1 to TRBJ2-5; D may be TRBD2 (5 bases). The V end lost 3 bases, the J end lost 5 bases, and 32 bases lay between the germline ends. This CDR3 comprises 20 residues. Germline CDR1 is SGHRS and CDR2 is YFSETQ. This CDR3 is CASSSHLSDWTGMVGETQYF. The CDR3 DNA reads TGCGCCAGCAGCTCTCATCTATCCGACTGGACCGGGATGGTCGGGGAGACCCAGTACTTC.

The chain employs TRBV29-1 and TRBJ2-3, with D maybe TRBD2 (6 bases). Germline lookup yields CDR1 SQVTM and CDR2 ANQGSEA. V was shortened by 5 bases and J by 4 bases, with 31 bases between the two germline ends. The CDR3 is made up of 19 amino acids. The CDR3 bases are TGCAGCGTTACGGGTTCCAGCGGCCTAGGAGGGTTAACGTCAGATACGCAGTATTTT. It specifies CSVTGSSGLGGLTSDTQYF.

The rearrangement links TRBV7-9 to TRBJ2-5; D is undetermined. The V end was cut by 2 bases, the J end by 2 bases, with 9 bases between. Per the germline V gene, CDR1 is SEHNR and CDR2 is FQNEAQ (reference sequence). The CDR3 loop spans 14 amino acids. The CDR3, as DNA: TGTGCCAGCAGCTTAACGGCGGCTCAAGAGACCCAGTACTTC. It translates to CASSLTAAQETQYF.

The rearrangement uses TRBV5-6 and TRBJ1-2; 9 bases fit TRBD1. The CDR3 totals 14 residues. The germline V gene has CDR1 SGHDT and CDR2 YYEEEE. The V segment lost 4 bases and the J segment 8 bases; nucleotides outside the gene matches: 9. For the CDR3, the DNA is TGTGCCAGCAGCCCAACCGGGACAGGGCCCGGCTACACCTTC. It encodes CASSPTGTGPGYTF.

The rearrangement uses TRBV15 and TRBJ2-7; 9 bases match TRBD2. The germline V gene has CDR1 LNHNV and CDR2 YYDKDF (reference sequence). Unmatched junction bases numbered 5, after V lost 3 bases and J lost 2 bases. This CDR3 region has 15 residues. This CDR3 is CATSSSGSPPYEQYF. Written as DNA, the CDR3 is TGTGCCACCAGCAGTAGCGGGAGCCCCCCCTACGAGCAGTACTTC. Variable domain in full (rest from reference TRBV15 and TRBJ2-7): DAMVIQNPRYQVTQFGKPVTLSCSQTLNHNVMYWYQQKSSQAPKLLFHYYDKDFNNEADTPDNFQSRRPNTSFCFLDIRSPGLGDTAMYLCATSSSGSPPYEQYFGPGTRLTVT.

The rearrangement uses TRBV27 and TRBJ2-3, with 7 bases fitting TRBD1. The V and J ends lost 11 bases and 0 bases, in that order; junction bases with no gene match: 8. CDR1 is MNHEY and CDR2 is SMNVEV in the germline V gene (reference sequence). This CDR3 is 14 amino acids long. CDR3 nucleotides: TGTGCCGTCTCGAGGGGGCCAAGCACAGATACGCAGTATTTT. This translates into CAVSRGPSTDTQYF.

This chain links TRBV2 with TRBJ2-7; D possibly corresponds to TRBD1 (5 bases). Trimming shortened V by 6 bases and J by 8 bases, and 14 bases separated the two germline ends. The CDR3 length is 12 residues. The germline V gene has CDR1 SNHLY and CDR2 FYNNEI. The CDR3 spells CASRDDRSQQYF. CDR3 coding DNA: TGTGCCAGCAGAGATGACAGATCCCAGCAGTACTTC.

The CDR3 DNA reads as TGTGCCAGCAGTTTACGGGACAGGGCCAGGGCCTACGAGCAGTACTTC. It is translated as CASSLRDRARAYEQYF. This sequence joins TRBV27 and TRBJ2-7; 9 positions match TRBD1. The germline V gene has CDR1 MNHEY and CDR2 SMNVEV (reference sequence). The V and J ends lost 2 bases and 2 bases, in that order; junction bases with no gene match: 7. The CDR3 extends over 16 amino acids.